This T cell receptor (beta chain) was observed in a study of shared clonotypes between healthy human individuals. The table came from immunoSEQ multiplex PCR; TCRdb's copy has only in-frame clones and leaves some out. The sample yields about 500,000 clones, approximately 80% seen once. Only one count was recorded for this clone. Germline lookup yields CDR1 SQVTM and CDR2 ANQGSEA. CDR3 length: 13 amino acids. V lost 2 bases and J 6 bases, leaving 11 bases between the germline ends. The TCR originated in a woman in her thirties or forties in good health. Some clones in this sample may be carry-over from other donors' samples. Input material: PBMCs. The chain carries TRBV29-1 and TRBJ2-1; D unclear. DNA for the CDR3: TGCAGCGTTGAATCCCCGCTAGGCAATGAGCAGTTCTTC. Amino acids: CSVESPLGNEQFF.